The next 21 T cell receptor beta chains were all read from a single sample in a study of blood T cell repertoires in COVID-19. The table came from immunoSEQ multiplex PCR; TCRdb's copy has only in-frame clones and leaves some out. The profile shows fewer than 350,000 clones, around 86% of them singletons. The sequenced material came from PBMCs or T cells enriched from blood (not recorded which). These receptors originate from a woman in her forties with acute COVID-19.

This clone was counted a single time. The J gene is TRBJ2-7, the V gene TRBV25-1; 7 bases are shared with TRBD1. Per germline, CDR1 MGHDK and CDR2 SYGVNS. The length of the CDR3 is 12 residues. The junction had 6 bases not matched to a gene; V was cut back by 1 base and J by 12 bases. CDR3 residues: CASSELTGQMYF. The CDR3 DNA sequence: TGTGCCAGCAGTGAATTAACGGGACAGATGTACTTC.

The chain employs TRBV18 and TRBJ2-1; D may be TRBD2 (6 bases). Germline-derived CDR1 and CDR2 are KGHSH and LQKENI. V was cut by 6 bases and J by 9 bases, with 21 bases left in between. CDR3 length: 15 residues. The CDR3 here is CASSPGVGGGGEQFF. CDR3 nucleotide sequence: TGTGCCAGCTCGCCGGGAGTAGGTGGGGGAGGTGAGCAGTTCTTC.

This clone was detected only once. This chain uses TRBV19 with TRBJ2-3; 7 nucleotides align to TRBD1. V lost 4 bases and J lost 5; bases outside the gene matches: 9. The germline CDR1 and CDR2 sequences are LNHDA and SQIVND (reference sequence). This CDR3 contains 15 residues. Here the CDR3 DNA reads TGTGCCAGTAGTACAACTACAGGGGTCGGAGATACGCAGTATTTT. Translated, it gives CASSTTTGVGDTQYF. The full variable domain, its missing parts supplied by reference TRBV19 and TRBJ2-3, is DGGITQSPKYLFRKEGQNVTLSCEQNLNHDAMYWYRQDPGQGLRLIYYSQIVNDFQKGDIAEGYSVSREKKESFPLTVTSAQKNPTAFYLCASSTTTGVGDTQYFGPGTRLTVL.

This chain connects TRBV7-6 to TRBJ2-1, with D hard to call. The CDR3 has 14 residues. With 5 bases removed from V and 5 bases from J, the gap between germline ends came to 13 bases. Germline loops: CDR1 SGHVS, CDR2 FNYEAQ. The CDR3 loop is CASSPHPPDNEQFF. The CDR3 nucleotides are TGTGCCAGCAGCCCGCACCCCCCAGACAATGAGCAGTTCTTC.

The V and J genes are TRBV4-3 and TRBJ1-6; TRBD1 matches 9 bases. The V segment lost 0 bases and the J segment 9 bases; nucleotides outside the gene matches: 9. The V gene's germline CDR1 is LGHNA and CDR2 YSLEER. This CDR3 is built from 17 residues. In DNA form, the CDR3 reads TGCGCCAGCAGCCAAGAGCTAATCTGGGACAGGGTTTCACCCCTCCACTTT. Its protein is CASSQELIWDRVSPLHF.

The V call is TRBV4-1, the J call TRBJ2-2, with TRBD2 matching over 7 bases. The CDR3 sequence is 17 residues long. Germline trimming cut 1 base from V and 5 bases from J; bases unmatched to any gene: 10. Germline V CDR1 and CDR2: MGHRA, YSYEKL. The chain's CDR3 is CASSQVGRGRVTGELFF. For the CDR3, the DNA is TGCGCCAGCAGCCAAGTTGGTCGCGGGAGAGTAACCGGGGAGCTGTTTTTT.

The genes are TRBV28 and TRBJ2-7; D possibly corresponds to TRBD2 (6 bases). Looked up from germline, CDR1 is MDHEN and CDR2 is SYDVKM. The CDR3 is 15 amino acids. V gave up 2 bases and J gave up 3 bases, with 14 bases separating them. CDR3 DNA: TGTGCCAGCAGTTTAGGAGGGATTCAGAACTACGAGCAGTACTTC. Translated, it gives CASSLGGIQNYEQYF.

J is TRBJ2-2 and V is TRBV29-1, with D uncertain. The germline V and J ends were trimmed by 4 bases and 1 base, with 10 bases remaining between them. This CDR3 has 14 residues. Germline V gives CDR1 SQVTM, CDR2 ANQGSEA. CDR3 protein: CSVAGTLNTGELFF. The DNA for the CDR3 is TGCAGCGTTGCAGGCACCCTGAACACCGGGGAGCTGTTTTTT.

The chain is built from TRBV25-1 and TRBJ2-1, with a possible D match to TRBD1 (6 bases). The CDR3 sequence is 15 residues long. Germline V gene data show CDR1 as MGHDK and CDR2 as SYGVNS. Trimming shortened V by 4 bases and J by 5 bases, and 15 bases separated the two germline ends. The CDR3: CASSGVTGMHNEQFF. The CDR3 nucleotides are TGTGCCAGCAGTGGCGTGACAGGAATGCACAATGAGCAGTTCTTC.

This clone is a singleton in its sample. This rearrangement joins TRBV27 to TRBJ2-3; D not resolved. Deletions cut 2 bases from V and 2 bases from J, with 14 bases between. Germline assignment: CDR1 MNHEY and CDR2 SMNVEV (reference sequence). This CDR3 is built from 16 residues. The DNA of the CDR3 is TGTGCCAGCAGTTTAGTAATGCGTATTTTCACAGATACGCAGTATTTT. Its protein product is CASSLVMRIFTDTQYF.

In this sample, this clone turned up many times. This sequence joins TRBV7-9 and TRBJ2-1, with 10 bases aligning to TRBD2. This CDR3 region has 17 residues. V shed 6 bases and J 1 base; nucleotides not matched to a gene: 9. Germline loops: CDR1 SEHNR, CDR2 FQNEAQ (reference sequence). The DNA of the CDR3 is TGTGCCAGCAGGTTCGGAATTAGCGGGGGGTCCTACAATGAGCAGTTCTTC. Amino acids: CASRFGISGGSYNEQFF.

The chain uses TRBV27 and TRBJ2-1, with 9 bases that match TRBD2. Germline V lookup: CDR1 MNHEY, CDR2 SMNVEV (reference sequence). The CDR3 is 15 amino acids. V lost 7 bases, J lost 3 bases, and 7 bases stayed unmatched. The CDR3 nucleotides are TGTGCCAGCATCCCCGCTAGCGGGGACTACAATGAGCAGTTCTTC. Translation gives CASIPASGDYNEQFF.

The chain uses TRBV5-1 and TRBJ2-3; 14 bases line up with TRBD2. V was pared by 7 bases and J by 3 bases, with 10 bases of the junction left unmatched. CDR1 and CDR2 (germline): SGHRS, YFSETQ. The CDR3 contains 17 residues. This CDR3 reads CASGVGTSGRKTDTQYF. In nucleotides, the CDR3 is TGCGCCAGCGGGGTTGGGACTAGCGGGAGAAAGACAGATACGCAGTATTTT.

V is TRBV19 and J is TRBJ1-1; TRBD1 matches at 9 bases. V shed 6 bases, J shed 1 base, and the junction held 9 bases outside the gene matches. The CDR3 is 16 residues long. The V gene's germline CDR1 is LNHDA and CDR2 SQIVND (reference sequence). The CDR3 region is CASSPTGGTSNTEAFF. In DNA form, the CDR3 reads TGTGCCAGTAGCCCGACAGGGGGTACCTCGAACACTGAAGCTTTCTTT.

V gene TRBV7-2 combines with J gene TRBJ1-2; 8 bases line up with TRBD1. The germline CDR1 and CDR2 sequences are SGHTA and FQGNSA. J was trimmed by 6 bases and V by 1 base; bases with no gene match: 1. The CDR3 sequence is 13 residues long. CDR3 amino acids: CASSLGQGNGYTF. The CDR3 DNA reads as TGTGCCAGCAGCTTAGGACAGGGGAATGGCTACACCTTC.

The chain uses TRBV29-1 and TRBJ1-2, with 12 bases matching TRBD1. The germline V gene has CDR1 SQVTM and CDR2 ANQGSEA. Losses at the gene ends were 8 bases for V and 8 bases for J; bases not matched to a gene: 15. This CDR3 contains 15 residues. The CDR3 DNA follows: TGCAGCTTTGGTCTTGGGACAGGGGGCTTGAGGGGCTACACCTTC. Its translation is CSFGLGTGGLRGYTF.

This clone has only a few counts. The V call is TRBV19, the J call TRBJ1-6; D perhaps matches TRBD1 (5 bases). Germline lookup yields CDR1 LNHDA and CDR2 SQIVND (reference sequence). The CDR3 covers 14 residues. V shed 7 bases and J shed 9 bases, with 16 bases lying between them. The CDR3 DNA is TGTGCCAGTACAAACAGGTTTACGGGTTCACCCCTCCACTTT. This encodes CASTNRFTGSPLHF.

DNA for the CDR3: TGTGCCAGCAGATCGAACAGGGGTAACACCATATATTTT. It codes for CASRSNRGNTIYF. The V call is TRBV6-5, the J call TRBJ1-3, with 7 nucleotides matching TRBD1. Germline trimming cut 6 bases from V and 7 bases from J; bases unmatched to any gene: 6. Looked up from germline, CDR1 is MNHEY and CDR2 is SVGAGI. The CDR3 has 13 amino acids.

This chain links TRBV10-3 with TRBJ2-2, with TRBD2 identical over 12 bases. This CDR3 is 17 amino acids long. Germline CDR1 reads ENHRY; CDR2 reads SYGVKD. The J segment lost 7 bases and the V segment lost 3 bases, leaving 9 bases of the junction unmatched. The CDR3 sequence: CAISERLAGEKIGELFF. For the CDR3, the DNA is TGTGCCATCAGTGAACGACTAGCGGGAGAAAAGATCGGGGAGCTGTTTTTT.

The chain uses TRBV7-6 and TRBJ2-1; D possibly corresponds to TRBD2 (6 bases). Deletions cut 3 bases from V and 2 bases from J, with 14 bases between. From germline, CDR1 is SGHVS and CDR2 FNYEAQ. This CDR3 is 16 amino acids long. In nucleotides, the CDR3 is TGTGCCAGCAGCTTTGGAGGGAGGTGGGCCTACAATGAGCAGTTCTTC. As protein: CASSFGGRWAYNEQFF.

The CDR3 reads CASSRADTTYGYTF. In DNA, the CDR3 is TGTGCCAGCAGTCGAGCTGACACCACTTATGGCTACACCTTC. This chain joins TRBV6-2 or TRBV6-3 and TRBJ1-2; D remains ambiguous. The CDR3 spans 14 residues. Germline V lookup: CDR1 MNHEY, CDR2 SVGEGT. Between the trimmed V and J ends, which lost 5 bases and 5 bases, there was a span of 15 bases.